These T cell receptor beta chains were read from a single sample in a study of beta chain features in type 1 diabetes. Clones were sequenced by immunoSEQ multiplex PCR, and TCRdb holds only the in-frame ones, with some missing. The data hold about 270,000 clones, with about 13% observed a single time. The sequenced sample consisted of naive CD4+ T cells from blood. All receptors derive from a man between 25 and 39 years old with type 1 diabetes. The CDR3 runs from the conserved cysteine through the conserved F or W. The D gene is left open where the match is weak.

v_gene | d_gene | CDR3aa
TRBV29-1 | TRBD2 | CSARLGTSGYEQYF
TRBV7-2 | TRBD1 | CASSKLGTGRETQYF
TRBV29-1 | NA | CSVGLGQTNEKLFF
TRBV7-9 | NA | CASSLSSVAFF
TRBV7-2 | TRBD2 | CASSSGGVASETQYF
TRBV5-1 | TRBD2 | CASSGTSGLQETQYF
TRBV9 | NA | CASSYSGANVLTF
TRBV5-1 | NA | CASSVDSEAFF
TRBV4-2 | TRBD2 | CASSQASGNYEQYF
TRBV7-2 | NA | CASSLVLSPTFF
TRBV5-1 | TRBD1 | CASSFSTGGNEKLFF
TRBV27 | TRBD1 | CASSLSLTGRNEQFF
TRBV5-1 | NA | CASSSETSGQTYNEQFF
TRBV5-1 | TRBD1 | CASSLGTGLYGYTF
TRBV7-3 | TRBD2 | CASSLSWTSGNEQFF
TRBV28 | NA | CASSPPGDEQFF
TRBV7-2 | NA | CASSLGTVGNIQYF
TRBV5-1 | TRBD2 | CASSLASVLAGDEQFF
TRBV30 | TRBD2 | CAWRASGNTDTQYF
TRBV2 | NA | CASSESGIPSIHEQYF
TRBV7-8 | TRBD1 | CASSPGQGAYEQYF
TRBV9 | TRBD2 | CASSVAGGRANEQFF
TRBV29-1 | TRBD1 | CSVLGQGNQPQHF
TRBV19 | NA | CASNPDRFNDRPQHF
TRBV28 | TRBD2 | CASSRTSGTSYEQYF
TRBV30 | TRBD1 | CAWSSARADRGLWGNQPQHF
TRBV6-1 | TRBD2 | CASSEVVQTAGVSYEQYF
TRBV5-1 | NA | CASSPTFSSYNEQFF
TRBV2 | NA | CASRRQGTDTQYF
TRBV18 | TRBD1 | CASQPTGSTEAFF
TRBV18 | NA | CASSPLQTGANVLTF
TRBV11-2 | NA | CASGYNRVHEQYF
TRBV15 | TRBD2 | CATSSSRGGLQETQYF